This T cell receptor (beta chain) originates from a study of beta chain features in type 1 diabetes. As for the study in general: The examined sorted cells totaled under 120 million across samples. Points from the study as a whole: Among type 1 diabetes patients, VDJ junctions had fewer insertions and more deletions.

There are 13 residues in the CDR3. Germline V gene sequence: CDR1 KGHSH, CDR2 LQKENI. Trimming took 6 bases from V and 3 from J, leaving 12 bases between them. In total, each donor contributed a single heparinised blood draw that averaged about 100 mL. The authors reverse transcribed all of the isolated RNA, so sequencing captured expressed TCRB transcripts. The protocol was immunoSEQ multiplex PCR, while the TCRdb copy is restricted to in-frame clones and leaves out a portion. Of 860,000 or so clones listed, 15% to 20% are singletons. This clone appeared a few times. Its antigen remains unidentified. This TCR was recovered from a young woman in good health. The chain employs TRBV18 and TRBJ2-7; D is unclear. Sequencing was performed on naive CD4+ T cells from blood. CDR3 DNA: TGTGCCAGCTCGTCTGACTTATACTACGAGCAGTACTTC. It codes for CASSSDLYYEQYF.